Shown below are 21 T cell receptor beta chains from a single sample sequenced in a study of shared T cell receptors in the human thymus. Data came from immunoSEQ multiplex PCR; TCRdb stores just in-frame clones and leaves some out. The data show about 710,000 clones, around 87% seen once. The data also belong to a second study, concerning human thymus T cells.

Sequencing was carried out using thymocytes. The receptors derive from a boy less than two years old with a congenital heart defect.

The J gene is TRBJ1-1, the V gene TRBV5-8; D perhaps matches TRBD1 (6 bases). V was clipped by 4 bases and J by 5 bases, with 24 bases between them. There are 17 residues in the CDR3. Per the germline V gene, CDR1 is SGHTS and CDR2 is YDEGEE. CDR3 sequence reads: CASSDGQRREIFTEAFF. The CDR3 DNA reads as TGTGCCAGCAGCGACGGACAGCGTAGGGAGATTTTTACTGAAGCTTTCTTT.

The J gene is TRBJ2-5, the V gene TRBV25-1; maybe TRBD2 (6 bases). V dropped 6 bases and J dropped 5 bases, with 16 bases sitting between them. Germline values: CDR1 MGHDK, CDR2 SYGVNS. The length of the CDR3 is 14 residues. The DNA for the CDR3 is TGTGCCAGCAGGGGCGGGGAGCTCAGCGAGACCCAGTACTTC. Translated: CASRGGELSETQYF.

J is TRBJ2-1 and V is TRBV4-3; TRBD2 matches 7 bases. This CDR3 contains 15 residues. V was clipped by 1 base and J by 6 bases; unmatched bases: 6. Germline CDR1 LGHNA, CDR2 YSLEER. CDR3 nucleotide sequence: TGCGCCAGCAGCCAAGTGCGGGAGTCTGGCAATGAGCAGTTCTTC. Translating gives CASSQVRESGNEQFF.

This chain links TRBV9 with TRBJ2-7; 8 bases match TRBD2. In germline, CDR1 is SGDLS, CDR2 YYNGEE. V shed 3 bases and J 2 bases; nucleotides not matched to a gene: 10. This CDR3 is 16 amino acids long. This chain's CDR3 is CASSAAPGLGPYEQYF. The CDR3 region has the DNA TGTGCCAGCAGCGCAGCTCCGGGACTAGGACCCTACGAGCAGTACTTC.

J is TRBJ2-7 and V is TRBV5-6; the match to TRBD1 covers 9 bases. With V trimmed by 4 bases and J by 6 bases, 8 bases remained unmatched. The CDR3 has 14 amino acids. Germline V gene lookup returns CDR1 SGHDT and CDR2 YYEEEE. The CDR3 region has the DNA TGTGCCAGCAGCCCCCGGGACAGGGTATCCGAGCAGTACTTC. Amino acid sequence: CASSPRDRVSEQYF.

The CDR3, as DNA: TGCGCCAGCAGTGAGGGCAGGGTCAATAGCGGAGCGGGGGAGACCCAGTACTTC. It encodes CASSEGRVNSGAGETQYF. The chain has TRBV10-1 and TRBJ2-5; 7 bases fit TRBD2. The CDR3 runs to 18 residues. CDR1 and CDR2 from the germline V gene are WNHNN and SYGVQD (reference sequence). Germline trimming cut 2 bases from V and 5 bases from J; bases unmatched to any gene: 17.

This clone was counted a single time. V gene TRBV4-3 combines with J gene TRBJ2-7; 9 nucleotides align to TRBD2. The V gene's germline CDR1 is LGHNA and CDR2 YSLEER. The CDR3 contains 19 residues. With V trimmed by 4 bases and J by 3 bases, 19 bases remained unmatched. The CDR3 DNA sequence: TGCGCCAGCAGCCTTCTCCCTTCCGACCATAGCGGGGGCTACTACGAGCAGTACTTC. This encodes CASSLLPSDHSGGYYEQYF.

This chain links TRBV5-6 with TRBJ2-6, with 10 positions matching TRBD1. The CDR3 length is 19 residues. Germline V gene data show CDR1 as SGHDT and CDR2 as YYEEEE. J gave up 3 bases and V 0 bases, and 9 bases lay outside the gene matches. The CDR3 region is CASSLAGTGDASGANVLTF. CDR3 nucleotide sequence: TGTGCCAGCAGCTTGGCCGGGACAGGGGACGCGAGTGGGGCCAACGTCCTGACTTTC.

V and J are TRBV5-4 and TRBJ2-5; 10 nucleotides align to TRBD2. CDR3 size: 18 residues. Germline values: CDR1 SGHNT, CDR2 YYREEE (reference sequence). The junction had 15 bases not matched to a gene; V was cut back by 2 bases and J by 5 bases. CDR3 protein: CASSFEGRAGGRRETQYF. The DNA for the CDR3 is TGTGCCAGCAGCTTCGAGGGGCGAGCGGGAGGGCGGCGGGAGACCCAGTACTTC. Variable domain in full (rest from reference TRBV5-4 and TRBJ2-5): ETGVTQSPTHLIKTRGQQVTLRCSSQSGHNTVSWYQQALGQGPQFIFQYYREEENGRGNFPPRFSGLQFPNYSSELNVNALELDDSALYLCASSFEGRAGGRRETQYFGPGTRLLVL.

The chain joins TRBV29-1 to TRBJ2-1; TRBD1 agrees at 9 bases. Germline CDR1 is SQVTM and CDR2 is ANQGSEA. J gave up 2 bases and V 7 bases, and 6 bases lay outside the gene matches. CDR3 size: 14 residues. The CDR3 region has the DNA TGCAGCGCCCTGAGACAGGGGGCCTACAATGAGCAGTTCTTC. It codes for CSALRQGAYNEQFF.

This clone was seen a single time. The V and J genes are TRBV9 and TRBJ2-7; unclear D gene. The CDR3 is 14 residues long. From germline, CDR1 is SGDLS and CDR2 YYNGEE. The ends were cut back, 0 bases at V and 2 bases at J, with 9 bases in the middle. The CDR3 region has the DNA TGTGCCAGCAGCGTAGACCAGGCTCCCTACGAGCAGTACTTC. This codes for CASSVDQAPYEQYF.

The chain links TRBV11-2 to TRBJ1-1; TRBD1 agrees at 10 bases. This CDR3 has 17 amino acids. After removal of 7 bases from V and 1 base from J, the junction contained 12 bases not matched to a gene. In germline, CDR1 is SGHAT, CDR2 FQNNGV. CDR3 sequence reads: CASTPSRDRGWNTEAFF. DNA of the CDR3: TGTGCCAGCACCCCGTCGCGGGACAGGGGCTGGAACACTGAAGCTTTCTTT.

The J gene is TRBJ2-7, the V gene TRBV7-9; 14 bases agree with TRBD2. V shed 6 bases and J 4 bases; nucleotides not matched to a gene: 11. The CDR3 covers 17 residues. Germline CDR1 SEHNR, CDR2 FQNEAQ (reference sequence). The CDR3 nucleotides read TGTGCCAGCAGGCCCCAAAGGACTAGCGGGGGGACATACGAGCAGTACTTC. It encodes CASRPQRTSGGTYEQYF.

The J gene is TRBJ2-3, the V gene TRBV4-1, with D perhaps matching TRBD1 (6 bases). Deletions cut 3 bases from V and 2 bases from J, with 12 bases between. CDR3 length: 15 amino acids. Germline CDR1 reads MGHRA; CDR2 reads YSYEKL. The CDR3 DNA sequence: TGCGCCAGCAGCCACCGGACAGACAACACAGATACGCAGTATTTT. Its translation: CASSHRTDNTDTQYF.

This clone was seen just once. V and J are TRBV7-9 and TRBJ1-3, with 7 bases that match TRBD1. Germline CDR1 SEHNR, CDR2 FQNEAQ (reference sequence). The CDR3 spans 16 residues. J lost 6 bases, V lost 5 bases, and 13 bases had no gene match. In nucleotides, the CDR3 is TGTGCCAGCAGCGGGCCCGGGACAGAGCTGAAAAACACCATATATTTT. The encoded protein is CASSGPGTELKNTIYF.

This sequence joins TRBV7-3 and TRBJ2-3; TRBD2 aligns across 12 bases. The length of the CDR3 is 15 residues. Germline V gene data show CDR1 as SGHTA and CDR2 as FQGTGA. J lost 4 bases, V lost 4 bases, and 3 bases had no gene match. The CDR3 sequence is CASSSGLAGSDTQYF. CDR3 sequence (DNA): TGTGCCAGCAGCTCCGGACTAGCGGGATCAGATACGCAGTATTTT.

The chain joins TRBV15 to TRBJ1-5; D is uncertain. Germline CDR1 reads LNHNV; CDR2 reads YYDKDF (reference sequence). V lost 2 bases and J lost 9, with 14 bases in between. CDR3 size: 14 residues. The CDR3 loop is CATSRRLGEGPQHF. The CDR3 nucleotides are TGTGCCACCAGCAGACGATTGGGAGAAGGGCCCCAGCATTTT.

The CDR3 DNA sequence: TGTGCCAGCAGCTTGACCCGGAGCTCTGGAAACACCATATATTTT. Its protein product is CASSLTRSSGNTIYF. The rearrangement uses TRBV5-5 and TRBJ1-3; D remains ambiguous. Germline CDR1 SGHKS, CDR2 YYEKEE (reference sequence). The V gene lost 1 base and the J gene lost 0 bases, with 8 bases spanning the gap. The CDR3 is made up of 15 amino acids.

The chain combines TRBV28 with TRBJ2-7, with D perhaps matching TRBD1 (5 bases). Trimming removed 2 bases at V and 2 bases at J, with 10 bases between. The germline gives CDR1 MDHEN, CDR2 SYDVKM. The CDR3 length is 14 residues. CDR3 residues: CASSLDHRTYEQYF. The CDR3 DNA sequence: TGTGCCAGCAGTTTAGACCACAGGACCTACGAGCAGTACTTC.

The rearrangement joins TRBV10-3 to TRBJ2-1, with 11 nucleotides matching TRBD1. V was clipped by 4 bases and J by 6 bases; unmatched bases: 5. Germline CDR1 ENHRY, CDR2 SYGVKD. The CDR3 spans 15 residues. The CDR3 nucleotides are TGTGCCATCAGTGTCACCGGGACAGGGGGCAATGAGCAGTTCTTC. Translating it yields CAISVTGTGGNEQFF.

This chain joins TRBV4-3 and TRBJ2-7, with D possibly being TRBD2 (7 bases). Trimming stripped 0 bases from V and 3 bases from J, with 27 bases between. CDR1 is LGHNA, CDR2 YSLEER, per germline. This CDR3 is built from 20 residues. The CDR3 nucleotides read TGCGCCAGCAGCCAAGACCCCACCCTCCCTGGAGGGGGGGGAAACTACGAGCAGTACTTC. Translating it yields CASSQDPTLPGGGGNYEQYF.